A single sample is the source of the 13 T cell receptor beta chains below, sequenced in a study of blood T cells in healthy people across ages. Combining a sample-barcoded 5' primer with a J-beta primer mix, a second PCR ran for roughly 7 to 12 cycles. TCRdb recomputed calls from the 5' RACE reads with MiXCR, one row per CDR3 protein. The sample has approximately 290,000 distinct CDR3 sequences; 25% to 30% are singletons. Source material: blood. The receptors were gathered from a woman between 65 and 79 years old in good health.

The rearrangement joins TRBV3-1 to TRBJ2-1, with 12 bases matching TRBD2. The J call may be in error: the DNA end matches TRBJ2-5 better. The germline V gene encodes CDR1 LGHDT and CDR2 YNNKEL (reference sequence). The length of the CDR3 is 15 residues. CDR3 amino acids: CASSQETSGRETQYF. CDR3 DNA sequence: TGTGCCAGCAGCCAGGAGACTAGCGGGAGAGAGACCCAGTACTTC.

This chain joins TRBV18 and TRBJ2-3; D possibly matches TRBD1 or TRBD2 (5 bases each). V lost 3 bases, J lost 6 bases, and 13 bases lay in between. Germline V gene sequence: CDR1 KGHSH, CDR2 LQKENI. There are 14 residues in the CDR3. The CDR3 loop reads CASSPRSREDTQYF. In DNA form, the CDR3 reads TGTGCCAGCTCACCCCGATCCAGGGAGGATACGCAGTATTTT.

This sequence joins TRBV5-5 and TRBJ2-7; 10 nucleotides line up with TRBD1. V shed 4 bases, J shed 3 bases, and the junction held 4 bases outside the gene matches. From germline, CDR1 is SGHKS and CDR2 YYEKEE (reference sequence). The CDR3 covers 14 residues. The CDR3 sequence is CASSPWTGGYEQYF. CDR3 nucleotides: TGTGCCAGCAGCCCCTGGACAGGGGGCTACGAGCAGTACTTC.

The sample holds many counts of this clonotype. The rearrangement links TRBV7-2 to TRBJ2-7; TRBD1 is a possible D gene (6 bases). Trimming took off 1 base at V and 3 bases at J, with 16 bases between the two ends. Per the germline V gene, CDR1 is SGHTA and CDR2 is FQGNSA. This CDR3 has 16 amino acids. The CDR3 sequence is CASSLDPQGSFYEQYF. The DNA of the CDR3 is TGTGCCAGCAGCTTAGACCCTCAGGGGTCCTTCTACGAGCAGTACTTC.

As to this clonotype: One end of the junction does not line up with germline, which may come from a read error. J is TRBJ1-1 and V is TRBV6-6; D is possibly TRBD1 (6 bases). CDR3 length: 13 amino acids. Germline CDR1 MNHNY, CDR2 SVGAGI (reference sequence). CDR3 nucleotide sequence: TGTTCCAGCAGTTCCGGGGGGCTGACTGAAGCTTTCTTT. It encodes CSSSSGGLTEAFF.

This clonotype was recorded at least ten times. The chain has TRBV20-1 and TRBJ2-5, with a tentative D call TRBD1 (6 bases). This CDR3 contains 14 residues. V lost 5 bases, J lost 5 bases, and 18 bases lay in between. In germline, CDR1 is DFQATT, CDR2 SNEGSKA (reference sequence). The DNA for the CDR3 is TGCAGTGCTTGGGGGCCCATTGAAGACGAGACCCAGTACTTC. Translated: CSAWGPIEDETQYF.

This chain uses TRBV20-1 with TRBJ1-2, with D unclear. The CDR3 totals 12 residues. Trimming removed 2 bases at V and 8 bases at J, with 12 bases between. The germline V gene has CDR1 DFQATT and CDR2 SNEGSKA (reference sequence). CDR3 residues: CSARFYSRGYTF. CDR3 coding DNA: TGCAGTGCTAGATTTTATTCCAGGGGCTACACCTTC.

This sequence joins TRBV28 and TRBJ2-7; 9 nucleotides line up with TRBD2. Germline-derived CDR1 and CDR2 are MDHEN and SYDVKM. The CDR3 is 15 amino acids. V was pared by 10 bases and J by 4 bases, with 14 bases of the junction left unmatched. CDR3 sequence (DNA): TGTGCCACAACTGGAGCGGGAGGCAGGTCATACGAGCAGTACTTC. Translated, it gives CATTGAGGRSYEQYF.

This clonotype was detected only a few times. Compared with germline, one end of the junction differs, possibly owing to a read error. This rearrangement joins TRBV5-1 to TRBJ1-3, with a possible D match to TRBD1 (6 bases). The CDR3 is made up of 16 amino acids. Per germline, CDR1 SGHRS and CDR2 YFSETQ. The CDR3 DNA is TGCGCCAGTAGCTTACAGGGAAGCGGGGCTGGAAACACCACATATTTT. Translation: CASSLQGSGAGNTTYF.

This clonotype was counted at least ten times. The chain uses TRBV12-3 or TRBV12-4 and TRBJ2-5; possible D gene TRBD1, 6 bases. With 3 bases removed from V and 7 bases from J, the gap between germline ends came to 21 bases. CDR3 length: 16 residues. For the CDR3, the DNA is TGTGCCAGCAGTTTCGGCACCCGACAGGCTTCGGGGACCCAGTACTTC. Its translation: CASSFGTRQASGTQYF.

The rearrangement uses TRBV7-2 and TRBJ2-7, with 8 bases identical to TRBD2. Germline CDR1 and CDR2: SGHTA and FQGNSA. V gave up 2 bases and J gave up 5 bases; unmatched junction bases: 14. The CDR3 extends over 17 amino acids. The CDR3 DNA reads TGTGCCAGCAGCTTACCACTAGCGGTGTCAAAGGGTAACGAGCAGTACTTC. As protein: CASSLPLAVSKGNEQYF.

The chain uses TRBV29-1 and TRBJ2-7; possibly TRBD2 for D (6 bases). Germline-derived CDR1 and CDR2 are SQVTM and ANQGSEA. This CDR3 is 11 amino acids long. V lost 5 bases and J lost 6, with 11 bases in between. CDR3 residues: CSVPNGGEQYF. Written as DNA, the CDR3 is TGCAGCGTTCCAAACGGGGGCGAGCAGTACTTC.

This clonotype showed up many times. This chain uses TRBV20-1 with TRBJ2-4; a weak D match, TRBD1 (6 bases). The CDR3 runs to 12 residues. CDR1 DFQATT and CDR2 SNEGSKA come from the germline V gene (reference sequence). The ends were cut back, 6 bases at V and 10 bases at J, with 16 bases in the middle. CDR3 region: CSALGDTTIQYF. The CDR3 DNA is TGCAGTGCCCTAGGGGACACCACTATTCAGTACTTC.